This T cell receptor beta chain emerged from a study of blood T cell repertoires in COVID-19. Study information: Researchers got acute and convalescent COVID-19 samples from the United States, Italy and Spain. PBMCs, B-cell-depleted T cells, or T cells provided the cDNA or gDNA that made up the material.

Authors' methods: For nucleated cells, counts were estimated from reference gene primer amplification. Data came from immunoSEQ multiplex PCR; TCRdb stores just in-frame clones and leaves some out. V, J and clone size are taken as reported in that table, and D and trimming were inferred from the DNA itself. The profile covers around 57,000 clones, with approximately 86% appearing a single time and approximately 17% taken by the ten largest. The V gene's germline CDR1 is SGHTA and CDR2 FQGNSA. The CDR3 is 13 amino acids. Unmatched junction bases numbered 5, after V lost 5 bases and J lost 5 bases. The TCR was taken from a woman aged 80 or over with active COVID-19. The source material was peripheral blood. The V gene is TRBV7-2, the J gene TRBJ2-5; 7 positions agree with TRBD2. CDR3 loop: CASSLMGGETQYF. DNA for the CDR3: TGTGCCAGCAGCCTAATGGGGGGGGAGACCCAGTACTTC.